Presented here are 3 T cell receptor beta chains from one specimen sequenced in a study of T cell clones after liver transplantation. The method was immunoSEQ multiplex PCR; TCRdb's version includes in-frame clones alone and lacks a portion of them. The data contain 72,000 or so clones, around four fifths of them singletons. The source was CD4+ T cells from blood, collected at the 22-month timepoint. The source is a human patient who received a liver transplant. The graft donor may be the source of some T cells.

Note on this clone: Other DNA sequences in this specimen translate into the identical CDR3. The chain combines TRBV20-1 with TRBJ1-4, with D possibly matching TRBD1 (5 bases). V lost 5 bases and J 5 bases, leaving 6 bases between the germline ends. The CDR3 is 11 amino acids. Germline lookup yields CDR1 DFQATT and CDR2 SNEGSKA (reference sequence). Here the CDR3 reads CSASGNEKLFF. In nucleotides, the CDR3 is TGCAGTGCTTCAGGGAATGAAAAACTGTTTTTT.

This clone was observed a single time. This chain uses TRBV19 with TRBJ2-6; TRBD1 matches at 7 bases. The CDR3 sequence is 17 residues long. Germline CDR1 LNHDA, CDR2 SQIVND (reference sequence). J lost 2 bases, V lost 4 bases, and 8 bases had no gene match. The CDR3, as DNA: TGTGCCAGTAGTAGTCGACAGGGCATAGCTGGGGCCAACGTCCTGACTTTC. Protein: CASSSRQGIAGANVLTF.

This clone was seen repeatedly, ten times or more. The genes are TRBV27 and TRBJ2-3, with 9 bases fitting TRBD2. Germline values: CDR1 MNHEY, CDR2 SMNVEV (reference sequence). The CDR3 has 16 amino acids. The trim removed 5 bases at V and 6 bases at J, leaving 12 bases unmatched. CDR3 region: CASSPLLAGRGDTQYF. In DNA form, the CDR3 reads TGTGCCAGCAGTCCTCTTCTAGCGGGGCGCGGGGATACGCAGTATTTT.